This T cell receptor beta chain came from a study of radiation and T cells in renal cell carcinoma. Study overall: Nephrectomy followed 15 Gy stereotactic body radiation by 4 weeks.

Concerning this clone: Its antigen is currently unknown.

Some clones are missing from TCRdb's copy, which holds only in-frame ones; the method was immunoSEQ multiplex PCR. The top ten clones hold 5% to 6.5% of a sample with about 130,000 clones, 88% of them seen once. Study conclusions and caveats: Pretreatment tumor biopsies were lacking, so baseline clonotypes are unknown. From baseline, blood top tumor clonotypes peaked at 2 weeks post-radiation.

Time point denoted: blood 2 weeks post-SBRT. The treatment denotes: 15 Gy SBRT to primary tumor, nephrectomy 4 weeks later. This renal cell carcinoma was of the clear cell type. V lost 0 bases, J lost 4 bases, and 15 bases lay in between. CDR1 is SGHNT and CDR2 is YENEEA in the germline V gene. The CDR3 is 16 residues long. This specimen was blood, taken from a patient whose treatment included radiotherapy and nephrectomy. This rearrangement joins TRBV11-3 to TRBJ1-2; a possible D gene is TRBD1 (5 bases). This clonotype was sampled from a woman between 65 and 79 years old with renal cell carcinoma. The CDR3 region is CASSLDIAGGSYGYTF. CDR3 DNA sequence: TGTGCCAGCAGCTTAGATATCGCCGGGGGTTCCTATGGCTACACCTTC.